Below are 17 T cell receptor beta chains sequenced from a single sample in a study of CD8 T cells in Susac syndrome. RNA amounts of 0.5 to 1 ug underwent reverse transcription with random hexamers. TCRdb ran MiXCR on the immunoSEQ multiplex PCR reads and lists one entry per CDR3 protein. The table shows under 200,000 distinct CDR3 sequences, with approximately 94% occurring only once. Material: CD4+ T cells from PBMCs. These receptor sequences come from a human donor with Susac syndrome.

This clonotype appeared a few times. The chain joins TRBV9 to TRBJ1-4, with 9 positions matching TRBD1. This CDR3 contains 14 residues. Per the germline V gene, CDR1 is SGDLS and CDR2 is YYNGEE. V trimming: 3 bases; J trimming: 6 bases; junction bases outside the gene matches: 3. The CDR3 spells CASSAGTGHEKLFF. The CDR3 DNA is TGTGCCAGCAGCGCCGGGACAGGGCATGAAAAACTGTTTTTT.

V usage is TRBV7-6 and J usage is TRBJ2-7, with D maybe TRBD1 (6 bases). Trimming left V 4 bases short and J 3 bases short, with 13 bases between. This CDR3 region has 14 residues. Germline CDR1 is SGHVS and CDR2 is FNYEAQ. In DNA form, the CDR3 reads TGTGCCAGCAGCTCGGACAGTTTGGGCTACGAGCAGTACTTC. Translated: CASSSDSLGYEQYF.

The V call is TRBV3-1, the J call TRBJ2-7; D is perhaps TRBD1 (6 bases). The length of the CDR3 is 13 residues. Germline CDR1 is LGHDT and CDR2 is YNNKEL (reference sequence). Trimming took off 4 bases at V and 2 bases at J, with 9 bases between the two ends. The CDR3 spells CASSRDTTYEQYF. CDR3 in DNA: TGTGCCAGCAGCCGGGACACAACCTACGAGCAGTACTTC.

The chain uses TRBV7-8 and TRBJ1-1; D unresolved. This CDR3 is built from 13 residues. Trimming shortened V by 8 bases and J by 0 bases, and 10 bases separated the two germline ends. CDR1 is SGHVS and CDR2 is FQNEAQ in the germline V gene. CDR3 DNA sequence: TGTGCCAGCTTATCCCCGCTGAACACTGAAGCTTTCTTT. Amino acids: CASLSPLNTEAFF.

This chain links TRBV5-1 with TRBJ2-3, with no clear D. Looked up from germline, CDR1 is SGHRS and CDR2 is YFSETQ. The CDR3 extends over 13 amino acids. V was clipped by 4 bases and J by 4 bases, with 10 bases between them. Written as DNA, the CDR3 is TGCGCCAGCAGCGCCCCCCCCGCAGATACGCAGTATTTT. Its translation: CASSAPPADTQYF.

The chain couples TRBV29-1 to TRBJ2-5, with TRBD2 matching over 7 bases. Germline CDR1 reads SQVTM; CDR2 reads ANQGSEA. Trimming removed 4 bases from V and 1 base from J; junction bases left unmatched: 3. The CDR3 is 13 amino acids. In DNA, the CDR3 is TGCAGCGTTGGCGGCGGGGGCCAAGAGACCCAGTACTTC. This sequence encodes CSVGGGGQETQYF.

In DNA form, the CDR3 reads TGTGCCAGCAGTGAAAGAAGCCTCCAAGAGACCCAGTACTTC. Translated: CASSERSLQETQYF. V gene TRBV2 combines with J gene TRBJ2-5; no clear D. CDR1 SNHLY and CDR2 FYNNEI come from the germline V gene. Trimming removed 2 bases at V and 1 base at J, with 8 bases between. The CDR3 is 14 residues long.

The V and J genes are TRBV28 and TRBJ2-3; D remains ambiguous. Per germline, CDR1 MDHEN and CDR2 SYDVKM. The CDR3 has 15 amino acids. V was clipped by 4 bases and J by 2 bases, with 13 bases between them. The CDR3 reads CASSSPSSATDTQYF. As DNA, the CDR3 is TGTGCCAGCAGTTCGCCCTCCTCAGCCACAGATACGCAGTATTTT.

The rearrangement links TRBV9 to TRBJ2-7, with 9 bases aligning to TRBD1. The V and J ends lost 0 bases and 5 bases, in that order; junction bases with no gene match: 0. Per the germline V gene, CDR1 is SGDLS and CDR2 is YYNGEE. The CDR3 covers 13 residues. This CDR3 reads CASSVGQGDEQYF. As DNA, the CDR3 is TGTGCCAGCAGCGTAGGACAGGGGGACGAGCAGTACTTC.

The chain couples TRBV29-1 to TRBJ1-2; D is perhaps TRBD1 (5 bases). V dropped 4 bases and J dropped 5 bases, with 14 bases sitting between them. CDR1 and CDR2 (germline): SQVTM, ANQGSEA. CDR3 size: 13 residues. This CDR3 is CSVAGGLGYGYTF. CDR3 in DNA: TGCAGCGTTGCTGGGGGTTTAGGTTATGGCTACACCTTC. Based on the CDR3 plus reference TRBV29-1 and TRBJ1-2, the full variable domain is SAVISQKPSRDICQRGTSLTIQCQVDSQVTMMFWYRQQPGQSLTLIATANQGSEATYESGFVIDKFPISRPNLTFSTLTVSNMSPEDSSIYLCSVAGGLGYGYTFGSGTRLTVV.

This chain joins TRBV12-3 or TRBV12-4 and TRBJ2-1; D may be TRBD2 (5 bases). The V gene lost 3 bases and the J gene lost 8 bases, with 20 bases spanning the gap. The CDR3 spans 16 residues. CDR3 DNA: TGTGCCAGCAGTTTGTTAGCGTGGGATAGAGTTGATGAGCAGTTCTTC. The encoded protein is CASSLLAWDRVDEQFF.

The J gene is TRBJ2-5, the V gene TRBV27; a possible D gene is TRBD2 (6 bases). This CDR3 comprises 13 residues. V lost 5 bases and J lost 4, with 11 bases in between. Germline lookup yields CDR1 MNHEY and CDR2 SMNVEV (reference sequence). The CDR3 DNA reads as TGTGCCAGCAGTCCGGCGGGGTTAGAGACCCAGTACTTC. Translated: CASSPAGLETQYF.

This clonotype appeared a few times. The chain couples TRBV18 to TRBJ2-1; D possibly corresponds to TRBD2 (5 bases). The CDR3 totals 14 residues. From germline, CDR1 is KGHSH and CDR2 LQKENI. Trimming removed 0 bases at V and 4 bases at J, with 7 bases between. CDR3 DNA: TGTGCCAGCTCACCACCGACGGGGTACAATGAGCAGTTCTTC. This sequence encodes CASSPPTGYNEQFF.

This chain links TRBV12-3 or TRBV12-4 with TRBJ2-3, with 7 bases fitting TRBD2. The length of the CDR3 is 16 residues. V was clipped by 6 bases and J by 0 bases; unmatched bases: 9. The CDR3 DNA sequence: TGTGCCAGCAGGGGGGGACTACCACGGAGCACAGATACGCAGTATTTT. Its protein product is CASRGGLPRSTDTQYF.

This chain links TRBV7-9 with TRBJ2-4; no definite D call. V lost 0 bases and J 1 base, leaving 10 bases between the germline ends. Germline CDR1 reads SEHNR; CDR2 reads FQNEAQ (reference sequence). This CDR3 is 16 amino acids long. CDR3 bases: TGTGCCAGCAGCTTAGCTGGTGGAATCGCCAAAAACATTCAGTACTTC. Translated: CASSLAGGIAKNIQYF.

The table lists this clonotype with a count of one. The chain combines TRBV2 with TRBJ2-3, with TRBD2 identical over 7 bases. Germline assignment: CDR1 SNHLY and CDR2 FYNNEI. Unmatched junction bases numbered 6, after V lost 8 bases and J lost 4 bases. The CDR3 length is 13 residues. CDR3 protein: CASVLGGADTQYF. CDR3 nucleotides: TGTGCCAGCGTCCTGGGGGGGGCAGATACGCAGTATTTT.

CDR3 sequence reads: CASRTAGTGRKETQYF. The CDR3 nucleotides are TGTGCCAGCCGCACCGCCGGGACAGGGCGTAAGGAGACCCAGTACTTC. The chain employs TRBV6-6 and TRBJ2-5; 9 bases line up with TRBD1. This CDR3 has 16 residues. In germline, CDR1 is MNHNY, CDR2 SVGAGI (reference sequence). J gave up 5 bases and V 8 bases, and 15 bases lay outside the gene matches.